This is a list of T cell receptor beta chains from one sample in a study of blood T cell repertoires in COVID-19. The protocol was immunoSEQ multiplex PCR, while the TCRdb copy is restricted to in-frame clones and leaves out a portion. The sample carries about 240,000 clones, more than 75% recorded once. Specimen: peripheral blood. These receptors were taken from a man older than 75 with acute or convalescent COVID-19. Each CDR3 is given with its conserved first and last residue. Each record gives: CDR3 protein, J gene, V gene, CDR3 length.

CASSPGTGDLNYGYTF	TRBJ1-2	TRBV3-1/TRBV3-2	16
CATSPGQGTDTQYF	TRBJ2-3	TRBV24-1	14
CASRHTDRPYEQYF	TRBJ2-7	TRBV27	14
CASSRAGGTTNEQFF	TRBJ2-1	TRBV3-1/TRBV3-2	15
CASGSDRAGETQYF	TRBJ2-5	TRBV12-5	14
CASSRGQFISGNTIYF	TRBJ1-3	TRBV7-8	16
CASSLTGGIYEQYF	TRBJ2-7	TRBV3-1/TRBV3-2	14
CASSLDRVDYGYTF	TRBJ1-2	TRBV5-6	14
CASSYGQGAYEQYF	TRBJ2-7	TRBV5-1	14
CASSTGLPKLDGYTF	TRBJ1-2	TRBV28	15
CASSREGQGLTGELFF	TRBJ2-2	TRBV28	16
CASSSRGVGTGELFF	TRBJ2-2	TRBV7-9	15
CASASRREAFF	TRBJ1-1	TRBV28	11
CASSQADTLGETQYF	TRBJ2-5	TRBV3-1/TRBV3-2	15
CASSLLAGRSNQPQHF	TRBJ1-5	TRBV7-2	16
CASSTHGPAGEQFF	TRBJ2-1	TRBV11-3	14
CASSPTGWIDTQYF	TRBJ2-3	TRBV2	14
CAIRPASGMEQFF	TRBJ2-1	TRBV10-3	13
CASSPTQHEQYF	TRBJ2-7	TRBV3-1/TRBV3-2	12
CASSVRGEDEQYF	TRBJ2-7	TRBV9	13
CASSPGPGDTQYF	TRBJ2-3	TRBV18	13
CASSLSGGTEAFF	TRBJ1-1	TRBV27	13
CASSGTGGEQPQHF	TRBJ1-5	TRBV19	14
CASSYSGSNQPQHF	TRBJ1-5	TRBV6-5	14
CASSLVASGSTAGGELFF	TRBJ2-2	TRBV5-1	18
CAISKTGSGANVLTF	TRBJ2-6	TRBV10-3	15
CASSSGQVNTEAFF	TRBJ1-1	TRBV7-2	14
CASKLAGSNEQFF	TRBJ2-1	TRBV28	13
CASTPGGGADTGELFF	TRBJ2-2	TRBV4-2	16